One TCR beta chain is described in this entry. V gave up 6 bases and J gave up 8 bases; unmatched junction bases: 9. Germline V gives CDR1 SGHAT, CDR2 FQNNGV. This CDR3 contains 13 residues. As originally analysed: From reference gene primer amplification, estimates of nucleated cell counts were derived. Assay: immunoSEQ multiplex PCR; the TCRdb copy retains only in-frame clones and omits some. V and J calls and clone size come straight from that table; D and trimming were deduced from the DNA. The sample includes around 77,000 clones, 85% seen only once; the top ten take over 4.5%. The record originates from a study of blood T cell repertoires in COVID-19. About the study: There were acute and convalescent COVID-19 samples, and they came from the United States, Italy and Spain. Sources were T cells, B-cell-depleted T cells, or PBMCs; the material itself was cDNA or gDNA.

The chain has TRBV11-2 and TRBJ1-2; 7 positions match TRBD1. This TCR came from a man at least 80 years old with acute or convalescent COVID-19. Source material: peripheral blood. The CDR3 nucleotides read TGTGCCAGCAGATACACAGGGGTTGGGGGCTACACCTTC. Translating gives CASRYTGVGGYTF.